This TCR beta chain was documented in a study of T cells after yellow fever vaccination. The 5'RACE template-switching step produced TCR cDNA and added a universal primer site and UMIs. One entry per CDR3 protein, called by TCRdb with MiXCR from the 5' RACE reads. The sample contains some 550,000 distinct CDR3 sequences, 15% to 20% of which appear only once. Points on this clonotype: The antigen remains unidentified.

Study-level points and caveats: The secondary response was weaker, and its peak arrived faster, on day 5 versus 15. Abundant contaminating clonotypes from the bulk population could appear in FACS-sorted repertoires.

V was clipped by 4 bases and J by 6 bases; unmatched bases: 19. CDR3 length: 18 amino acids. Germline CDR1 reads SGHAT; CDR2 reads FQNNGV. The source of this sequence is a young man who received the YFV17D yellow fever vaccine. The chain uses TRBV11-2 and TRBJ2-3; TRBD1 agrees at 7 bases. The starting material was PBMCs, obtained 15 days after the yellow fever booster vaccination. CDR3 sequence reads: CASSSPPGQSVLMDTQYF. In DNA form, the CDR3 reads TGTGCCAGCAGCTCGCCCCCGGGACAGTCTGTTCTGATGGATACGCAGTATTTT.